The subject of this entry is one TCR beta chain. This entry belongs to a study of blood T cell repertoires in COVID-19. Study information: PBMCs, B-cell-depleted T cells, or T cells were the source of the cDNA or gDNA that made up the material.

Sequenced by immunoSEQ multiplex PCR; TCRdb stores in-frame clones only, minus some. There are 300,000 to 350,000 clones in the sample; 87% occur only once, and about 8.9% lies in the top ten. Sequenced input: PBMCs or T cells enriched from blood (not recorded which). The receptor comes from a woman between 18 and 30 years old who had recovered from COVID-19.

CDR3 region: CASSQGQGSQPQHF. For the CDR3, the DNA is TGTGCCAGCAGCCAAGGACAGGGAAGTCAGCCCCAGCATTTT. The chain combines TRBV5-5 with TRBJ1-5; 8 positions agree with TRBD1. CDR1 is SGHKS and CDR2 is YYEKEE in the germline V gene (reference sequence). Trimming took 4 bases from V and 6 from J; bases not matched to a gene: 6. The CDR3 has 14 amino acids.